These 9 T cell receptor beta chains were sequenced from one sample in a study of blood T cells in healthy people across ages. A second PCR, run for about 7 to 12 cycles, used a sample-barcoded 5' primer plus a J-beta primer mix. TCRdb re-called the 5' RACE reads through MiXCR, storing one row per CDR3 protein. In the table there are some 790,000 distinct CDR3 sequences, less than 35% of which are singletons. Sequenced input: blood. The receptors here all came from a woman of 80 years or more in good health.

In its sample, this clonotype was seen many times. The chain links TRBV15 to TRBJ2-4; a possible D gene is TRBD1 (6 bases). The CDR3 length is 15 residues. From germline, CDR1 is LNHNV and CDR2 YYDKDF (reference sequence). V dropped 1 base and J dropped 5 bases, with 12 bases sitting between them. The CDR3 DNA sequence: TGTGCCACCAGCAGAGCGGGGACAATCCAAAACATTCAGTACTTC. It translates to CATSRAGTIQNIQYF.

The table lists this clonotype with a few counts. The CDR3 reads CASTKGTAASNYGYTF. The CDR3 bases are TGTGCCAGCACAAAAGGGACCGCGGCCTCTAACTATGGCTACACCTTC. The V gene is TRBV14, the J gene TRBJ1-2; the D gene is possibly TRBD1 (5 bases). The CDR3 length is 16 residues. Germline V gene lookup returns CDR1 SGHDN and CDR2 FVKESK. V was pared by 7 bases and J by 0 bases, with 18 bases between.

This clonotype was found a few times. This may stem from a read error, because a much larger clone lies one nucleotide away. This chain uses TRBV4-3 with TRBJ2-7, with 8 bases that match TRBD1. The CDR3 is made up of 14 amino acids. Germline V gene sequence: CDR1 LGHNA, CDR2 YSLEER. Trimming took 1 base from V and 5 from J; bases not matched to a gene: 4. CDR3 bases: TGCGCCAGCAGCCAAGGACAGGGGTGCAACGAGCAGTACTTC. The encoded protein is CASSQGQGCNEQYF.

V gene TRBV5-5 combines with J gene TRBJ2-7; possibly TRBD2 for D (7 bases). The germline V and J ends were trimmed by 4 bases and 3 bases, with 17 bases remaining between them. From germline, CDR1 is SGHKS and CDR2 YYEKEE (reference sequence). The CDR3 covers 15 residues. CDR3 sequence (DNA): TGTGCCAGCAGCCCTGGACTAGGAGGGGGCTACGAGCAGTACTTC. The encoded protein is CASSPGLGGGYEQYF. Supplemented by reference TRBV5-5 and TRBJ2-7, the full variable domain reads DAGVTQSPTHLIKTRGQQVTLRCSPISGHKSVSWYQQVLGQGPQFIFQYYEKEERGRGNFPDRFSARQFPNYSSELNVNALLLGDSALYLCASSPGLGGGYEQYFGPGTRLTVT.

V usage is TRBV21-1 and J usage is TRBJ2-5; the table's D call, TRBD2, was not checked against the DNA. TRBV21-1 constitutes a pseudogene. The CDR3 spans 14 residues. CDR3 amino acids: CASSTGLAGGDPYF. The CDR3 nucleotides read TGTGCCAGCAGCACGGGACTAGCGGGGGGCGATCCGTACTTC.

The chain has TRBV6-2 or TRBV6-3 and TRBJ2-2; D may be TRBD2 (6 bases). Germline V gives CDR1 MNHEY, CDR2 SVGEGT. V lost 0 bases to trimming and J lost 7 bases, with 15 bases between them. This CDR3 contains 16 residues. The CDR3 sequence: CASSYSKEGRVGELFF. DNA for the CDR3: TGTGCCAGCAGTTACTCGAAGGAGGGTCGGGTCGGGGAGCTGTTTTTT.

J is TRBJ1-5 and V is TRBV29-1; tentative D call: TRBD1 (6 bases). The CDR3 loop spans 15 amino acids. Germline V gene lookup returns CDR1 SQVTM and CDR2 ANQGSEA. V lost 6 bases and J lost 0, with 15 bases in between. In DNA, the CDR3 is TGCAGCGTCGCCACCGGGACAAGTAGCAATCAGCCCCAGCATTTT. Protein sequence: CSVATGTSSNQPQHF.

This clonotype has just a few counts. The gene calls are TRBV7-2 and TRBJ1-4, with a weak D call TRBD1 (6 bases). Germline CDR1 and CDR2: SGHTA and FQGNSA. CDR3 length equals 16 residues. Trimming pared 5 bases from V and 5 bases from J, leaving 18 bases between. The CDR3: CASSLPRGRGNEKLFF. Written as DNA, the CDR3 is TGTGCCAGCAGCCTACCCCGGGGGAGGGGGAATGAAAAACTGTTTTTT.

The rearrangement joins TRBV20-1 to TRBJ2-7; no clear D. Trimming left V 3 bases short and J 7 bases short, with 16 bases between. The CDR3 covers 13 residues. CDR1 is DFQATT and CDR2 is SNEGSKA in the germline V gene (reference sequence). CDR3 amino acids: CSARGAVKEEQYF. As DNA, the CDR3 is TGCAGTGCTAGGGGTGCCGTCAAGGAGGAGCAGTACTTC.